Listed below are T cell receptor beta chains from one sample, sequenced in a study of graft-versus-host responses after intestinal transplantation. Their target antigens are unknown. Produced via immunoSEQ multiplex PCR; TCRdb's table is partial and in-frame only. The sample includes over 70,000 clones, over 80% seen only once; the top ten take roughly a sixth. The sample was unstimulated CD8+ T cells sorted from spleen or lymph node cells, taken before intestinal transplant. All receptors come from a human donor who received an intestinal transplant. Each CDR3 is given with its conserved first and last residue. Each record gives: J gene, D gene, clone size, V gene, CDR3 DNA, CDR3 protein. D genes are given only for firm matches. Only part of the rows carry a size: once, few, many, or a class if the clone is expanded.

TRBJ2-5	TRBD2	NA	TRBV2	TGTGCCAGCAGTGGGTTCCTAGCGGGGCCCCAGTACCAAGAGACCCAGTACTTC	CASSGFLAGPQYQETQYF
TRBJ2-7	TRBD1	NA	TRBV7-3	TGTGCCAGCAGCCAACGACAGGGGGGCTTCTTCTACGAGCAGTACTTC	CASSQRQGGFFYEQYF
TRBJ1-5	TRBD1	NA	TRBV11-2	TGTGCCAGCAGCAACCGGGACAGGGGTACGGGCAATCAGCCCCAGCATTTT	CASSNRDRGTGNQPQHF
TRBJ2-7	TRBD2	NA	TRBV9	TGTGCCAGCAGCCCAGGGACGGGACCTAGCGGGCCCGGGCCCCTCTACGAGCAGTACTTC	CASSPGTGPSGPGPLYEQYF
TRBJ2-5	TRBD2	once	TRBV2	TGTGCCAGCAGTGATTGGGTGGGAGGGGAGACCCAGTACTTC	CASSDWVGGETQYF
TRBJ2-5	NA	NA	TRBV11-2	TGTGCCAGCAGCTACATTTTTGCAGGAGAGACCCAGTACTTC	CASSYIFAGETQYF
TRBJ2-5	NA	NA	TRBV5-1	TGCGCCAGCAGCTTCATTCAGCCCGCAGAGACCCAGTACTTC	CASSFIQPAETQYF
TRBJ1-1	NA	NA	TRBV4-1	TGCGCCAGCAGCCGCCCAAAGGGGACTCCCCCTCGGGGTACTGAAGCTTTCTTT	CASSRPKGTPPRGTEAFF
TRBJ2-2	NA	NA	TRBV6-6	TGTGCCAGCAGTTCCCGGACAGCAGGGACCGGGGAGCTGTTTTTT	CASSSRTAGTGELFF
TRBJ1-4	TRBD1	NA	TRBV5-1	TGCGCCAGCAGCTCCGGGACAGGGGGACCTAATGAAAAACTGTTTTTT	CASSSGTGGPNEKLFF
TRBJ2-7	TRBD1	NA	TRBV6-1	TGTGCCAGCAGTGCTGGGCTCTCGGACAGGGGGCAAAGGTCCTACGAGCAGTACTTC	CASSAGLSDRGQRSYEQYF